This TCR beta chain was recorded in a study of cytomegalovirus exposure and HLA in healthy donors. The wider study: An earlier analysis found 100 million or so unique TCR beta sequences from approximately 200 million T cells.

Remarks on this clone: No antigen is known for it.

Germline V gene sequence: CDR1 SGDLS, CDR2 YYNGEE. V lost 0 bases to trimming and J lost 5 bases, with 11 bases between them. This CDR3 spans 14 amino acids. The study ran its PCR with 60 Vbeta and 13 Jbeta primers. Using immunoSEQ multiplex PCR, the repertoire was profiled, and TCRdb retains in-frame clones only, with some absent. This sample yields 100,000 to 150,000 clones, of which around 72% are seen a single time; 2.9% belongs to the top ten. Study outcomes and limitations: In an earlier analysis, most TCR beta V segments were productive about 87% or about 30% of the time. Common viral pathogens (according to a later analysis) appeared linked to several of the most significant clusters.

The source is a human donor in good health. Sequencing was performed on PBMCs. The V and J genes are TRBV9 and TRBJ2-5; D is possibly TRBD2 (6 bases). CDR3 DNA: TGTGCCAGCAGCGTAGGGAGGGGCGGGGAGACCCAGTACTTC. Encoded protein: CASSVGRGGETQYF.